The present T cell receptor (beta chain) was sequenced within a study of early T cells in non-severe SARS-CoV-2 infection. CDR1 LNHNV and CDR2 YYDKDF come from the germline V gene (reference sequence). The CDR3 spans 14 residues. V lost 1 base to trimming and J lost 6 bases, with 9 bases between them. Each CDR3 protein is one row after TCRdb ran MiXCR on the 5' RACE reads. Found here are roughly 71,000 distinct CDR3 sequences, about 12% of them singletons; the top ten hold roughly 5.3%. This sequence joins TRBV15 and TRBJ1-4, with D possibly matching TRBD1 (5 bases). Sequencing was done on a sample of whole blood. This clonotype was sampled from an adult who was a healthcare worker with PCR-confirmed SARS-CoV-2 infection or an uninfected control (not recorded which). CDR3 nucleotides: TGTGCCACCAGCAGAGGCCAGGGTTATGAAAAACTGTTTTTT. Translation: CATSRGQGYEKLFF.